The entry below describes one T cell receptor (beta chain). This record comes from a study of blood T cell repertoires in COVID-19. Produced via immunoSEQ multiplex PCR; TCRdb's table is partial and in-frame only. The profile covers fewer than 250,000 clones, with approximately 80% appearing a single time and about 1.7% taken by the ten largest. Cohort 3 recovery required two negative PCRs, clearance, or symptom resolution. The length of the CDR3 is 16 residues. Germline V gives CDR1 LGHNA, CDR2 YNFKEQ. Germline trimming cut 3 bases from V and 6 bases from J; bases unmatched to any gene: 9. Sequenced sample: PBMCs or T cells enriched from blood (not recorded which). The gene calls are TRBV4-2 and TRBJ2-3; 10 bases line up with TRBD1. The clonotype comes from a man aged 55 to 69 who had recovered from COVID-19. CDR3: CASSQEPGQGRDTQYF. The CDR3 region has the DNA TGTGCCAGCAGCCAGGAACCGGGACAGGGGCGGGATACGCAGTATTTT.